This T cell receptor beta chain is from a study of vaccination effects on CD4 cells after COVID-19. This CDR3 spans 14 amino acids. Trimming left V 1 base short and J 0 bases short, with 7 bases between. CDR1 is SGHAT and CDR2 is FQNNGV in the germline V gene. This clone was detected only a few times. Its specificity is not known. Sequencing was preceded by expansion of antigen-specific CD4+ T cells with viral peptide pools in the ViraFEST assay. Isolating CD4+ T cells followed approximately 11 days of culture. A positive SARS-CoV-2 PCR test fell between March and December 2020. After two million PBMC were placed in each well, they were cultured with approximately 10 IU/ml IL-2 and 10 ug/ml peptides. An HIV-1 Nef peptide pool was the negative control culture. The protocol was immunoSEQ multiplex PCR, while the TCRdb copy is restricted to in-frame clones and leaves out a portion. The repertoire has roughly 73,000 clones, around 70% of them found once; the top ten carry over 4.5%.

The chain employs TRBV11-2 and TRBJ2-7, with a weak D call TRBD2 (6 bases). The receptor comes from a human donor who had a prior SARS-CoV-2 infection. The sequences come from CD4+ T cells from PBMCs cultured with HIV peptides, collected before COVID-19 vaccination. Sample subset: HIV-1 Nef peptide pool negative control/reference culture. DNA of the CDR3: TGTGCCAGCAGCTTAGGACTAGACTCCTACGAGCAGTACTTC. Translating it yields CASSLGLDSYEQYF.